These T cell receptor beta chains were read from a single sample in a study of metastatic and nonmetastatic thyroid tumors. TCRdb re-analyzed the PCR reads through MiXCR. This sample has some 33,000 clones, with 21% found just once. The sequenced material came from tumor tissue. These receptors all come from a male donor with papillary thyroid cancer or a benign thyroid nodule (not recorded which). Some clones in this sample may be carry-over from other donors' samples. The CDR3 runs from the conserved cysteine through the conserved F or W. The D gene is left open where the match is weak. The size entry is marked missing in some rows and otherwise reads once, few, many or a size class.

d_call	v_call	j_call	clone_size	cdr3_nt	cdr3_aa
NA	TRBV3-1	TRBJ1-6	many	TGTGCCAGCAGCCAGGGTACGGATTCACCCCTCCACTTT	CASSQGTDSPLHF
NA	TRBV9	TRBJ2-2	many	TGTGCCAGCAGCGTTACAGGGAACACCGGGGAGCTGTTTTTT	CASSVTGNTGELFF
NA	TRBV6-2/TRBV6-3	TRBJ1-6	few	TGTGCCAGCAGCAGGGCTAAGGATTCACCCCTCCACTTT	CASSRAKDSPLHF
NA	TRBV28	TRBJ1-3	many	TGTGCCAGCAGTCGAGGGGATTCTGGAAACACCATATATTTT	CASSRGDSGNTIYF
NA	TRBV27	TRBJ2-7	few	TGTGCCAGCAGTGACGGGATACAGACTTACGAGCAGTACTTC	CASSDGIQTYEQYF
NA	TRBV19	TRBJ2-1	NA	TGTGCCAGTATTACCCCAGCTAAAACTGAGCAGTTCTTC	CASITPAKTEQFF
NA	TRBV6-1	TRBJ2-7	few	TGTGCCAGCAGTGCAGGGGAGTCGCACGAGCAGTACTTC	CASSAGESHEQYF
TRBD1	TRBV5-1	TRBJ1-2	once	TGCGCCAGCAGCCCCCGACAGGGGGCTGTAGGCTATGGCTACACCTTC	CASSPRQGAVGYGYTF
TRBD1	TRBV12-5	TRBJ2-1	NA	TGTGCTAGTGCACCCGATGTCAGACAGGGCCCGAGTAATGAGCAGTTCTTC	CASAPDVRQGPSNEQFF
NA	TRBV7-8	TRBJ2-1	medium-sized	TGTGCCAGCAGCTTATTAACGACCTACAATGAGCAGTTCTTC	CASSLLTTYNEQFF
TRBD1	TRBV3-1	TRBJ1-1	NA	TGTGCCAGCAGCCTTATGACAGGGAGGGGCACTGAAGCTTTCTTT	CASSLMTGRGTEAFF
NA	TRBV11-2	TRBJ2-7	NA	TGTGCCAGCAGCTTAGCCGGGATCTACTACGAGCAGTACTTC	CASSLAGIYYEQYF
TRBD2	TRBV20-1	TRBJ2-3	many	TGCAGTGCTAGAGAGCCAGCGGGAGTGTCAGATACGCAGTATTTT	CSAREPAGVSDTQYF
NA	TRBV6-6	TRBJ2-1	few	TGTGCCAGCAGTTACTCGGGGGCAGCGAGCTCCTACAATGAGCAGTTCTTC	CASSYSGAASSYNEQFF
TRBD1	TRBV11-2	TRBJ2-2	many	TGTGCCAGCAGCTTAGAGCCCCAGGGGGCTAGGTCCGGGGAGCTGTTTTTT	CASSLEPQGARSGELFF
NA	TRBV7-2	TRBJ1-5	many	TGTGCCAGCAGCTTGCGGGGGAGCAATCAGCCCCAGCATTTT	CASSLRGSNQPQHF
TRBD2	TRBV27	TRBJ2-7	medium-sized	TGTGCCAGCAGTTTAGCGGGAGCATTTTACGAGCAGTACTTC	CASSLAGAFYEQYF
NA	TRBV20-1	TRBJ2-7	many	TGCAGTGCTAGACAGTGGCGGTACGAGCAGTACTTC	CSARQWRYEQYF
NA	TRBV7-3	TRBJ2-2	NA	TGTGCCAGCAGCTTAGAGGGGGGACTCCTCTCCAGGGAGCTGTTTTTT	CASSLEGGLLSRELFF
NA	TRBV4-1	TRBJ2-2	many	TGCGCCAGCAGCCAAGAATGGACGAACACCGGGGAGCTGTTTTTT	CASSQEWTNTGELFF
NA	TRBV6-2/TRBV6-3	TRBJ2-1	few	TGTGCCAGCAGTTACAGGGGGGTATCCTACAATGAGCAGTTCTTC	CASSYRGVSYNEQFF
NA	TRBV7-9	TRBJ2-5	NA	TGTGCCAGCAGCCTGGGGAAAGGTGAATGGGAGACCAAGTACTTC	CASSLGKGEWETKYF